These T cell receptor beta chains were read from a single sample in a study of CD8 T cells in Susac syndrome. TCRdb analysed the immunoSEQ multiplex PCR reads with MiXCR anew, one entry per CDR3 protein. Of some 200,000 distinct CDR3 sequences in the sample, about 95% were seen once. Source material: CD4+ T cells from PBMCs. These receptors all stem from a human donor with multiple sclerosis. The CDR3 runs from the conserved cysteine through the conserved F or W.

V gene,J gene,CDR3 protein
TRBV12-3/TRBV12-4,TRBJ1-2,CASSPQGFNYGYTF
TRBV29-1,TRBJ2-1,CSASSRTASYNEQFF
TRBV6-6,TRBJ2-1,CASSRTDYNEQFF
TRBV18,TRBJ2-1,CASLRASGYNEQFF
TRBV20-1,TRBJ2-7,CSASGQGAGEQYF
TRBV12-3/TRBV12-4,TRBJ2-7,CASSTSGPIPSPYEQYF
TRBV6-1,TRBJ2-1,CASSEWLAGAEEFF
TRBV24-1,TRBJ2-1,CATRPTGSSYNEQFF
TRBV5-4,TRBJ1-6,CASSPQMGNSPLHF
TRBV6-5,TRBJ2-5,CASSYSKETQYF
TRBV12-3/TRBV12-4,TRBJ2-4,CASSGGRRNIQYF
TRBV4-2,TRBJ1-1,CASSQDAENTEAFF
TRBV29-1,TRBJ2-5,CSVEQAQETQYF
TRBV6-5,TRBJ1-1,CASSYGQLNTEAFF
TRBV3-1,TRBJ2-5,CASSQGTSVETQYF
TRBV5-1,TRBJ2-1,CASSLAGGGARNEQFF
TRBV30,TRBJ2-3,CAWTSGASTDTQYF
TRBV11-3,TRBJ2-7,CASSSHGRSSEQYF
TRBV29-1,TRBJ2-1,CSVAWRPHYNEQFF
TRBV30,TRBJ2-7,CAWSGQGAHEQYF
TRBV27,TRBJ1-5,CASSSVNQPQHF
TRBV21-1,TRBJ2-7,CASTPLYEQYF
TRBV5-1,TRBJ1-2,CASGTYYGYTF
TRBV10-3,TRBJ1-3,CAIRFRDGNTIYF
TRBV5-1,TRBJ2-7,CASSVAPGTDVYEQYF
TRBV20-1,TRBJ1-2,CSALDRRGYTF
TRBV4-1,TRBJ2-3,CASSPPGLATDTQYF
TRBV7-9,TRBJ2-3,CASTRGTDTQYF
TRBV19,TRBJ1-1,CASKGADTSPTEAFF
TRBV3-1,TRBJ1-1,CASSQGGGDTEAFF
TRBV30,TRBJ1-5,CAWGTDSNQPQHF
TRBV30,TRBJ2-7,CAWSGGNSYEQYF
TRBV5-1,TRBJ1-2,CASSGGDNSYTF
TRBV30,TRBJ1-1,CAWSPQGGTEAFF
TRBV30,TRBJ2-7,CAWSVWATEQYF
TRBV18,TRBJ2-3,CASSVEVDTQYF
TRBV29-1,TRBJ2-6,CSVEGAGSSGANVLTF